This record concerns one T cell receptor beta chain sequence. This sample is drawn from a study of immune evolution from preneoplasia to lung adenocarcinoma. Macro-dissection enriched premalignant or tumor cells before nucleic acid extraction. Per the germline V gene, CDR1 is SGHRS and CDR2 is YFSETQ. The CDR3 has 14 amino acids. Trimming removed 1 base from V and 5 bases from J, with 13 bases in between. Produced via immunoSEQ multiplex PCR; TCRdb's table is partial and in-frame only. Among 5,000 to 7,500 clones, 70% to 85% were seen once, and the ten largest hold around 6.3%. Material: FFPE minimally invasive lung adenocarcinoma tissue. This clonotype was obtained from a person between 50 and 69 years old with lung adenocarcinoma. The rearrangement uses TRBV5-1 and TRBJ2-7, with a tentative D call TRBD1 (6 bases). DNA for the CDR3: TGCGCCAGCAGCTTGACAGGGCCCCTGAACGAGCAGTACTTC. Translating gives CASSLTGPLNEQYF.